This TCR beta chain was retrieved from a study of blood T cell repertoires in COVID-19. Study at large: The United States, Italy and Spain were the sources of the acute and convalescent COVID-19 samples. T cells, B-cell-depleted T cells, or PBMCs provided the cDNA or gDNA that served as material.

V lost 1 base, J lost 7 bases, and 10 bases lay in between. The length of the CDR3 is 13 residues. Adults between roughly 18 and 90 years of age took part from under 25 US areas. Only one count was recorded for this clone. Original analysis: Amplification from reference gene primers served as the basis for estimated nucleated cell counts. Produced via immunoSEQ multiplex PCR; TCRdb's table is partial and in-frame only. V, J and clone size were drawn from that table, and D and trimming were deduced from the DNA. The table has tens of thousands of clones, around 89% seen once. V is TRBV12-3 or TRBV12-4 and J is TRBJ1-2, with D possibly matching TRBD1 (5 bases). The sequenced material came from PBMCs or T cells enriched from blood (not recorded which). The receptor comes from a woman aged 45-59 years with acute COVID-19. The CDR3 reads CASSLGAGFGYTF. The CDR3 DNA reads as TGTGCCAGCAGTTTAGGGGCAGGGTTTGGCTACACCTTC.